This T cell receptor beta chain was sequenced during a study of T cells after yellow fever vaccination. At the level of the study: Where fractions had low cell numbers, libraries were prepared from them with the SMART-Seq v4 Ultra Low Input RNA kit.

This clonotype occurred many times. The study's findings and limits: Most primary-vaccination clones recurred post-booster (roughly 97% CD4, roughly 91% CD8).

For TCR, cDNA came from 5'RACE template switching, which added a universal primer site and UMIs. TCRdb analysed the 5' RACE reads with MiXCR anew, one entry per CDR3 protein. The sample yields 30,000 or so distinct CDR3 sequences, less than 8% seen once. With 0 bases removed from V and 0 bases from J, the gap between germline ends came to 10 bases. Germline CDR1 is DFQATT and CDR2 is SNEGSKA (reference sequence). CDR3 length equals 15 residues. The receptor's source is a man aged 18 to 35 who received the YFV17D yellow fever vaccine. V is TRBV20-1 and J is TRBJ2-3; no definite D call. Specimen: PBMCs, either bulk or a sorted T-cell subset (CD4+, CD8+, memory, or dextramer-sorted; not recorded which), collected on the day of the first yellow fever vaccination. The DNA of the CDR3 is TGCAGTGCTAGAGATGCGGCGCGGAGCACAGATACGCAGTATTTT. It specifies CSARDAARSTDTQYF.